The clone carrying this T cell receptor beta chain was observed once. These data originate in a study of T cell responses to AZD1222 COVID-19 vaccine. The repertoire was sequenced with immunoSEQ multiplex PCR; TCRdb's copy has only in-frame clones and lacks some. This sample carries around 120,000 clones, under 95% of them seen once, and the ten largest clones take 5%. The TCR originated in an adult who received the AZD1222 COVID-19 vaccine. This specimen was peripheral blood, taken 28 days after the second AZD1222 dose.

The chain's CDR3 is CATGKGGVDTQYF. As DNA, the CDR3 is TGTGCCACCGGAAAGGGGGGCGTAGATACGCAGTATTTT. This rearrangement joins TRBV15 to TRBJ2-3, with D perhaps given as TRBD1 or TRBD2 (6 bases each). Germline CDR1 LNHNV, CDR2 YYDKDF (reference sequence). V lost 8 bases and J 5 bases, leaving 14 bases between the germline ends. The CDR3 extends over 13 amino acids.